This T cell receptor (beta chain) emerged from a study of shared clonotypes between healthy human individuals. This clone was recorded only once. Its cognate antigen is unknown. General study points: An expected dependence of interdonor clonotype sharing on sequencing depth was noted.

Naive CD8 cells, CD45RO-negative and positively selected for CCR7, excluded terminally differentiated effector memory CD45RA+ cells. CDR1 SQVTM and CDR2 ANQGSEA come from the germline V gene. CDR3 length: 16 amino acids. V lost 2 bases, J lost 7 bases, and 16 bases stayed unmatched. Assay: immunoSEQ multiplex PCR; the TCRdb copy retains only in-frame clones and omits some. The sample yields about 1.9 million clones, around 93% seen once. The sequencing sample was made of naive CD8+ T cells from PBMCs. The sequence came from a young man in good health. Some clones in this sample may be carry-over from other donors' samples. V usage is TRBV29-1 and J usage is TRBJ2-7; 8 bases align to TRBD2. CDR3 sequence (DNA): TGCAGCGTTGAATTACGGGAGGGCCTTTCTCTGAGGGAGCAGTACTTC. Protein sequence: CSVELREGLSLREQYF.